One T cell receptor (beta chain) is described in this entry. What it binds is unknown. The data belong to a study of neoadjuvant anti-PD-1 for oral cavity cancer. Study at large: Patients mostly received three to four biweekly nivolumab doses at 3 mg/kg before surgery. Patients without progression got a fourth dose around day 43.

This CDR3 spans 16 amino acids. Germline V lookup: CDR1 PRHDT, CDR2 FYEKMQ (reference sequence). The V gene lost 2 bases and the J gene lost 0 bases, with 14 bases spanning the gap. The time point denotes: after neoadjuvant nivolumab, at surgical resection. Analysis of PBMCs was direct, with no culture step. TCRdb keeps only in-frame clones here, not all; method: immunoSEQ multiplex PCR. The sample records some 61,000 clones, 70% to 90% being singletons. Study findings and constraints: Higher pretreatment blood Treg/Th17 ratios correlated with higher pretreatment blood and lower post-treatment tumor TCRbeta clonality.

The V call is TRBV13, the J call TRBJ2-7; tentatively, D is TRBD2 (6 bases). The sequenced sample was PBMCs, obtained after nivolumab (anti-PD-1) treatment. This clonotype originated in a person between 40 and 80 years old with oral cavity squamous cell carcinoma. The chain's CDR3 is CASSLFLGGFSYEQYF. CDR3 DNA sequence: TGTGCCAGCAGCTTATTTCTCGGAGGGTTCTCCTACGAGCAGTACTTC.